These 12 T cell receptor beta chains originate from one sample sequenced in a study of T cells in Graves' hyperthyroidism and ophthalmopathy. TCR beta CDR3 region amplification was performed from RNA transcripts. In the first-round RT-PCR of the TCR CDR3, the HTBI primer set was used. TCRdb analysed the multiplex PCR reads with MiXCR anew, one entry per CDR3 protein. The sample includes 400,000 to 500,000 distinct CDR3 sequences, roughly an eighth seen only once; the top ten take 5% to 6%. Sequences were obtained from blood. These TCRs come from a woman aged 18 to 35 with Graves' hyperthyroidism.

This chain joins TRBV7-9 and TRBJ1-3; no clear D gene. V lost 0 bases, J lost 0 bases, and 9 bases lay in between. This CDR3 region has 16 residues. From germline, CDR1 is SEHNR and CDR2 FQNEAQ (reference sequence). The CDR3 region has the DNA TGTGCCAGCAGCTTAGCGACTCCGGGCTCTGGAAACACCATATATTTT. Its translation is CASSLATPGSGNTIYF.

This clonotype has a handful of counts. CDR3 sequence reads: CASGTTEAFF. The CDR3 DNA follows: TGTGCCAGCGGGACGACTGAAGCTTTCTTT. This rearrangement joins TRBV7-9 to TRBJ1-1, with D possibly being TRBD1 (5 bases). CDR3 length: 10 residues. V lost 8 bases, J lost 5 bases, and 6 bases lay in between. The germline gives CDR1 SEHNR, CDR2 FQNEAQ (reference sequence).

Concerning this clonotype: A read error may be the cause here, since a much bigger clone is one base away. V gene TRBV12-3 or TRBV12-4 combines with J gene TRBJ1-2; the D gene is possibly TRBD1 (6 bases). V dropped 3 bases and J dropped 4 bases, with 15 bases sitting between them. The CDR3 is 15 residues long. CDR3 sequence (DNA): TGTGCCAGCAGTTTCTCTGGGGGCGCGGGCTATGGCTACACCTTC. Protein: CASSFSGGAGYGYTF.

This clonotype was found many times. The V call is TRBV6-1, the J call TRBJ2-7; the match to TRBD2 covers 8 bases. Germline lookup yields CDR1 MNHNS and CDR2 SASEGT. The CDR3 is 16 amino acids. V shed 5 bases and J 2 bases; nucleotides not matched to a gene: 11. The CDR3 DNA is TGTGCCAGCAGTCCGATTACTAGCGGAGTTACCTACGAGCAGTACTTC. As protein: CASSPITSGVTYEQYF.

In this sample, this clonotype turned up a few times. The rearrangement uses TRBV4-1 and TRBJ2-3, with a tentative D call TRBD1 (6 bases). The V end lost 4 bases, the J end lost 4 bases, and 12 bases lay between the germline ends. The CDR3 length is 14 residues. CDR1 is MGHRA and CDR2 is YSYEKL in the germline V gene. The CDR3 here is CASSPTDRADTQYF. In DNA, the CDR3 is TGCGCCAGCAGCCCTACGGACAGAGCAGATACGCAGTATTTT.

This clonotype has just a few counts. This may be a read error, as it is one base from a much larger clone. The chain employs TRBV11-3 and TRBJ2-2; tentative D call: TRBD2 (5 bases). The CDR3 runs 14 residues. CDR1 and CDR2 (germline): SGHNT, YENEEA. DNA for the CDR3: TGTGCCAGCAGCTGGGTCGGGAACACCGGGGAGCTGTCTTTT. It yields the protein CASSWVGNTGELSF.

This clonotype was observed a handful of times. One end of the junction fails to match germline, which may point to a read error. The chain combines TRBV7-7 with TRBJ2-7; D perhaps matches TRBD1 (5 bases). The CDR3 contains 13 residues. Germline CDR1 is SSHAT and CDR2 is FNYEAQ (reference sequence). In DNA form, the CDR3 reads TGTGCTAGCAGCCTGACGGACAACTACGAGCAGTACTTC. This translates into CASSLTDNYEQYF.

Ten or more counts support this clonotype. The CDR3 reads CASNVEGLAGVSQYF. In DNA form, the CDR3 reads TGTGCCAGCAACGTGGAGGGACTAGCGGGAGTGTCGCAGTACTTC. The chain carries TRBV2 and TRBJ2-7, with 14 positions matching TRBD2. CDR1 is SNHLY and CDR2 is FYNNEI in the germline V gene. This CDR3 spans 15 amino acids. V lost 7 bases, J lost 9 bases, and 11 bases stayed unmatched.

This clonotype appeared many times. The chain links TRBV7-2 to TRBJ2-5; D not certain. V dropped 6 bases and J dropped 1 base, with 9 bases sitting between them. The V gene's germline CDR1 is SGHTA and CDR2 FQGNSA. This CDR3 region has 13 residues. CDR3 DNA: TGTGCCAGCAGTGTCTCGCCCCAAGAGACCCAGTACTTC. It encodes CASSVSPQETQYF.

In its sample, this clonotype was seen a few times. The chain is built from TRBV7-2 and TRBJ1-2; the match to TRBD1 covers 9 bases. V was clipped by 2 bases and J by 4 bases; unmatched bases: 8. Per germline, CDR1 SGHTA and CDR2 FQGNSA. CDR3 size: 16 residues. The CDR3 sequence: CASSLKGGQGLYGYTF. The CDR3 DNA reads TGTGCCAGCAGCTTAAAAGGGGGACAGGGACTCTATGGCTACACCTTC.

The chain employs TRBV30 and TRBJ2-3; D remains ambiguous. V gave up 4 bases and J gave up 2 bases, with 16 bases separating them. Germline CDR1 is GTSNPN and CDR2 is SVGIG (reference sequence). This CDR3 has 15 amino acids. The CDR3 sequence is CAWTDFVATTDTQYF. The DNA of the CDR3 is TGTGCCTGGACCGACTTCGTAGCTACCACAGATACGCAGTATTTT.

Concerning this clonotype: This may come from a read error, since a much larger clone is one base off. The chain is built from TRBV19 and TRBJ1-1; D gene ambiguous. The CDR3 has 12 residues. The V and J ends lost 3 bases and 1 base respectively, with 3 bases between them. The V gene's germline CDR1 is LNHDA and CDR2 SQIVND (reference sequence). CDR3 coding DNA: TGTGCCAGTAGTATCCCGAACACTGAAGCTTTCTTT. The encoded protein is CASSIPNTEAFF.